Sequencing of this T cell receptor beta chain was carried out in a study of T cells after yellow fever vaccination. General observations from the study: Few clonotypes appeared in both CD4 and CD8 compartments. Post-booster reappearance was seen for most primary-vaccination clones (just under 97% CD4, 88% CD8). By day 5 rather than day 15, the secondary response had peaked, though it was weaker.

To note about this clonotype: Antigen specificity is unknown. Possible read error: a much larger clone is one base away.

Template switching by 5'RACE produced TCR cDNA, adding a universal primer site and UMIs. Each CDR3 protein gets one entry after TCRdb re-called the 5' RACE reads with MiXCR. The table has 150,000 to 200,000 distinct CDR3 sequences, 6% to 7.5% seen once. The length of the CDR3 is 14 residues. V lost 5 bases and J 6 bases, leaving 16 bases between the germline ends. Germline V gene data show CDR1 as SGHTA and CDR2 as FQGNSA. The input for sequencing was CD4+ T cells sorted from PBMCs, taken about 5 days after the first yellow fever vaccination. The chain employs TRBV7-2 and TRBJ1-2, with D perhaps TRBD1 (5 bases). This receptor was taken from a young man who received the YFV17D yellow fever vaccine. CDR3 DNA sequence: TGTGCCAGCAGCAAAAGGGAGGGGAACAATGGCTACACCTTC. It is translated as CASSKREGNNGYTF.